This TCR beta chain was found in a study of T cell responses to AZD1222 COVID-19 vaccine. A remark on this clone: What it binds is unknown.

Study results and caveats: Of spike-specific TCRs, nearly half reportedly target regions left unmutated in variants. Elevations in Spike-specific TCR breadth and depth followed administration of two AZD1222 doses. Most donors were white British, females outnumbered males, and clonal diversity was possibly underestimated.

Measured with immunoSEQ multiplex PCR; TCRdb has only the in-frame clones, and not every one. The repertoire holds fewer than 150,000 clones, with 88% as singletons. The V end lost 3 bases, the J end lost 2 bases, and 8 bases lay between the germline ends. Looked up from germline, CDR1 is GTSNPN and CDR2 is SVGIG (reference sequence). The CDR3 spans 13 residues. The V gene is TRBV30, the J gene TRBJ1-5, with no clear D. This sequence originates from an adult who received the AZD1222 COVID-19 vaccine. Sequenced material: peripheral blood, taken 28 days after the second AZD1222 dose. The CDR3 spells CAWSKSGNQPQHF. The CDR3, as DNA: TGTGCCTGGAGCAAGTCGGGCAATCAGCCCCAGCATTTT.